This T cell receptor beta chain was recovered during a study of T cells after yellow fever vaccination (dated by TCRdb to between 2018 and 2021). Regarding the complete study: Libraries from fractions with low cell numbers were prepared with the SMART-Seq v4 Ultra Low Input RNA kit. To follow T-cell clones before and after primary and booster YFV17D yellow fever vaccination, bulk TCR alpha and beta repertoires were sequenced over time. The cohort comprised two healthy male donors, one aged 18 to 30 and one aged 30 to 40 years. Blood samples were taken at several timepoints before and after primary and secondary immunization, and bulk PBMC replicates and cell subsets were isolated.

The treatment or condition tag for this specimen amounts to: live attenuated yellow fever vaccine strain. PBMCs were isolated from peripheral blood using a standard Ficoll-Paque protocol. CD4 and CD8 T-cell fractions were isolated with Dynabeads CD4 and CD8 positive selection kits. TriZol was used to extract RNA from bulk PBMCs, from CD4 and CD8 fractions, and from dextramer-positive and dextramer-negative fractions. Synthesis of TCR cDNA relied on 5'RACE template switching, a step that introduced a universal primer site along with unique molecular identifiers. Priming for cDNA synthesis came from both the TCR alpha and TCR beta constant segments. Two PCR steps were used to amplify libraries, with sample barcodes and sequencing adapters being added in the second step. Sequencing of the libraries was done on either Illumina HiSeq 2500 (2x100 bp) or NovaSeq (2x150 bp). The authors' analysis ran thus. Demultiplexing of reads and collapsing into UMI consensus sequences were performed with MIGEC, and V(D)J alignment was carried out with MiXCR. Using edgeR on replicate PBMC samples, clonotypes were called vaccine-responding if FDR was below 0.01 and the log2 fold change was above 5 up to day 15. CD4 or CD8 identity was assigned to each bulk clonotype according to whether the clonotype was present at higher abundance in the sequenced CD4 repertoire or the sequenced CD8 repertoire. The public reads were quality trimmed at Q25 with fastp and then assembled into clones with MiXCR by TCRdb, keeping productive beta chains. Every CDR3 protein is listed once, alongside the most common genes and DNA of its rows. TCRdb, not the authors, supplied the V and J calls. For this sample the table gives around 65,000 distinct CDR3 sequences, of which around 6.2% were detected only once. Roughly 2% of the sample belongs to the ten largest clones.

This clonotype was picked up many times. Its antigen is not yet known. No base-level quality is on record; no much larger clone is a single base apart. The trim is 4 bases for V and 11 bases for J, with a gap of 15 bases between the germline ends. The germline V gene supplies CDR1 SGHRS and CDR2 YFSETQ. The cysteine opens and the phenylalanine closes a CDR3 of 12 amino acids. Solely the CDR3 DNA is kept, with 36 bases framed from the first base. Results and caveats for the whole study, not just this receptor: The secondary T-cell response was weaker than the primary response but faster, peaking on day 5 instead of day 15. Because the study included only a couple of donors, the extent to which the findings can be generalized is limited. A small share of clonotypes was detected in both CD4 and CD8 compartments, with the overlap likely arising from convergent recombination. After the booster, most clones that had expanded after primary vaccination were detected again (around 95% of CD4 and more than 85% of CD8), suggesting broad maintenance of memory. Computational filtering was needed because FACS-sorted repertoires could contain abundant contaminating clonotypes from the bulk population.

The material sequenced was CD4+ T cells sorted from PBMCs, taken more than 13 days after the first yellow fever vaccination. This chain joins TRBV5-1 to TRBJ1-1; TRBD1 could be the D gene, as 5 bases match. The receptor comes from a man aged 18 to 30 who received the YFV17D yellow fever vaccine. The bases read TGCGCCAGCAGCCTTGACGGGACTGGGGCTTTCTTT. Its product reads: CASSLDGTGAFF.